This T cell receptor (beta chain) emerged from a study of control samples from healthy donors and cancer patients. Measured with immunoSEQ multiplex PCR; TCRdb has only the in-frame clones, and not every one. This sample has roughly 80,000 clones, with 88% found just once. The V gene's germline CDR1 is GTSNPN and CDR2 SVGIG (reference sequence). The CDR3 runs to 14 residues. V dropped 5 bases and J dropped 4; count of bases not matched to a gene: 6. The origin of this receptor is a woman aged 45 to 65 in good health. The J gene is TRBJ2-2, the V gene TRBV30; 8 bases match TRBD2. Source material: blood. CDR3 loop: CAWGRAGVTGELFF. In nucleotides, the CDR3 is TGTGCCTGGGGCCGAGCGGGGGTCACCGGGGAGCTGTTTTTT.